What follows describes a single T cell receptor beta chain. Its matching antigen is unknown. The sample is drawn from a study of beta chain features in type 1 diabetes. Study details: The samples had about 110,000,000 sorted cells examined in all. Whole-study findings and limits: Relative to healthy donors, patients appeared to have naive, central memory and Treg TCRB repertoires that were more similar. Type 1 diabetes patients had TCRB CDR3s that were shorter (moderately but significantly so) in all four CD4+ subsets.

By way of CD45RO/CCR7/CD25/CD127/CD95/CD27, the CD4+ regulatory, stem cell-like memory, central memory and naive cells were sorted. TCRB transcripts that were expressed got sequenced, as all of the isolated RNA had been reverse transcribed. Clones were read by immunoSEQ multiplex PCR, and TCRdb kept only the in-frame ones, dropping some. This sample carries around 300,000 clones, about 15% of them seen once, and the ten largest clones take approximately 0.015%. Trimming pared 0 bases from V and 11 bases from J, leaving 11 bases between. Germline CDR1 and CDR2: LNHNV and YYDKDF (reference sequence). This CDR3 contains 12 residues.

The chain recombines TRBV15 with TRBJ2-7, with D tentatively TRBD1 (5 bases). This TCR was recovered from a man between 18 and 29 years old with type 1 diabetes. The sample was naive CD4+ T cells from blood. The DNA of the CDR3 is TGTGCCACCAGCAGAGATCGCCAGGGCGAGTACTTC. Translating gives CATSRDRQGEYF.